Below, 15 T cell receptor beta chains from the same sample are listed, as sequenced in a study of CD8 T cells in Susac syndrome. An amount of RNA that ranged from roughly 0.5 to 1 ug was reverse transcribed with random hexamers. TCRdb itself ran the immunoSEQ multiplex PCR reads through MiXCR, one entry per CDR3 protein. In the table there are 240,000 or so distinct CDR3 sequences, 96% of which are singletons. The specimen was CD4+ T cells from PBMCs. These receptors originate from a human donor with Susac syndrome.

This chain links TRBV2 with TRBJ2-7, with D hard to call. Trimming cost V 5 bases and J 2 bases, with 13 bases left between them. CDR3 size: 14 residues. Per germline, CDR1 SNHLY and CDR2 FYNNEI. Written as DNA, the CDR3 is TGTGCCAGCAGTTGGGCCGGGCCCACCTACGAGCAGTACTTC. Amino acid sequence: CASSWAGPTYEQYF. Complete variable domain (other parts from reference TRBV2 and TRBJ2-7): EPEVTQTPSHQVTQMGQEVILRCVPISNHLYFYWYRQILGQKVEFLVSFYNNEISEKSEIFDDQFSVERPDGSNFTLKIRSTKLEDSAMYFCASSWAGPTYEQYFGPGTRLTVT.

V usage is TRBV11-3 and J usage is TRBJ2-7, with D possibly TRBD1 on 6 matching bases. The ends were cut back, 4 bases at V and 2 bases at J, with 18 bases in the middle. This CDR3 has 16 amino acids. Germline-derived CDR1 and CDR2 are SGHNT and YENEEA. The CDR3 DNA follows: TGTGCCAGCAGCTCTAGCCTCAGGGGAAGTACCTACGAGCAGTACTTC. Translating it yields CASSSSLRGSTYEQYF.

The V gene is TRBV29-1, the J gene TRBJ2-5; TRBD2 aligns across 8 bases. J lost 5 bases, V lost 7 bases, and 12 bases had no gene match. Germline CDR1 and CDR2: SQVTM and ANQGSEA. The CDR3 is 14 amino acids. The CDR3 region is CSALTGGLGETQYF. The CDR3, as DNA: TGCAGCGCCTTGACGGGAGGGCTAGGCGAGACCCAGTACTTC.

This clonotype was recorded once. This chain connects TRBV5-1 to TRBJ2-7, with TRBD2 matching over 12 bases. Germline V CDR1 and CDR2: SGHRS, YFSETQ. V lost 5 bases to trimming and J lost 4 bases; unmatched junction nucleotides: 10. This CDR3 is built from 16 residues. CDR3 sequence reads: CASSRASGRAWYEQYF. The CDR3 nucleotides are TGCGCCAGCAGTCGGGCTAGCGGGAGGGCCTGGTACGAGCAGTACTTC.

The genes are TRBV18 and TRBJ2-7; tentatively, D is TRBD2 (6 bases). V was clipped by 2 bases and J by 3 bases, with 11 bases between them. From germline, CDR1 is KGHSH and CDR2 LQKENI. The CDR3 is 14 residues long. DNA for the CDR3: TGTGCCAGCTCACCAGTAGGGGAGGACTACGAGCAGTACTTC. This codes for CASSPVGEDYEQYF.

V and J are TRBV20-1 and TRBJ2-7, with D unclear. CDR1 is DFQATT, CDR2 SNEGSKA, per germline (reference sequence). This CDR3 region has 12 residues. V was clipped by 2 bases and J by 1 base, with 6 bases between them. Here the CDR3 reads CSARPVSYEQYF. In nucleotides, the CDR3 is TGCAGTGCTAGACCTGTGTCCTACGAGCAGTACTTC.

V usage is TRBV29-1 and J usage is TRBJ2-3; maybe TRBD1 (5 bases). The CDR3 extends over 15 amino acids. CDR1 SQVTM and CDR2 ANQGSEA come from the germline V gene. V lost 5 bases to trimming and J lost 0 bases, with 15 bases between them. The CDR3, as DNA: TGCAGCGTTCCACCTAGGGCAGGGAGCACAGATACGCAGTATTTT. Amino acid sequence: CSVPPRAGSTDTQYF.

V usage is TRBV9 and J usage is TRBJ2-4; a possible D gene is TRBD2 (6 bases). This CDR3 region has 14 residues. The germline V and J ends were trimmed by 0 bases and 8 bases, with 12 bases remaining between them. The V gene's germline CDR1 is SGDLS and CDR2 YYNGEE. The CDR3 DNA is TGTGCCAGCAGCGTAGGCCCTAGCGCTGACATTCAGTACTTC. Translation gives CASSVGPSADIQYF.

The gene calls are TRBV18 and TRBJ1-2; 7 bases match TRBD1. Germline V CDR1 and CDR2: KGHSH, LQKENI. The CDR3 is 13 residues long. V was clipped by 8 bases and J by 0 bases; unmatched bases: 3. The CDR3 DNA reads TGTGCCAGCACAGGGGACGCTAACTATGGCTACACCTTC. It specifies CASTGDANYGYTF.

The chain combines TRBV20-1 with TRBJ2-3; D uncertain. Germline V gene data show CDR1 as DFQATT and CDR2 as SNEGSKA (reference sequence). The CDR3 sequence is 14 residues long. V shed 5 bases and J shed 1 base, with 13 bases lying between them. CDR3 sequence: CSAPPPVGTDTQYF. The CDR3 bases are TGCAGTGCTCCACCTCCTGTGGGCACAGATACGCAGTATTTT.

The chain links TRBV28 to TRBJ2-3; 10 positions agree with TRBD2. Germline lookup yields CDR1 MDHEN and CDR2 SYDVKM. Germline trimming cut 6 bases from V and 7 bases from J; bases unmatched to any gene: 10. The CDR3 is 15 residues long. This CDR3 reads CASRVLAGFAHTQYF. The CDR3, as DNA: TGTGCCAGCAGGGTACTAGCGGGATTTGCACATACGCAGTATTTT.

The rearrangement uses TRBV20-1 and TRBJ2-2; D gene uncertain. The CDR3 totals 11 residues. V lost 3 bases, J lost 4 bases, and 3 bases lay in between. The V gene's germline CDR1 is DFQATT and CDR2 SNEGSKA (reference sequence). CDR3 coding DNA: TGCAGTGCTAGGACCACCGGGGAGCTGTTTTTT. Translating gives CSARTTGELFF.

As DNA, the CDR3 is TGTGCCAGCAGCCAAGAGGGACTAGCGGGAGTAGGCGAGCAGTACTTC. Protein: CASSQEGLAGVGEQYF. V and J are TRBV4-2 and TRBJ2-7; 14 bases align to TRBD2. V shed 0 bases, J shed 6 bases, and the junction held 4 bases outside the gene matches. Per germline, CDR1 LGHNA and CDR2 YNFKEQ. The CDR3 loop spans 16 amino acids.

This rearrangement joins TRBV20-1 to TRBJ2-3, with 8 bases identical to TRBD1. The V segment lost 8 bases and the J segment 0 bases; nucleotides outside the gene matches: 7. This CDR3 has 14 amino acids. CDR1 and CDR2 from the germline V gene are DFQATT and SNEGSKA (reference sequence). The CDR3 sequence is CSKGQGASTDTQYF. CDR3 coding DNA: TGCAGTAAAGGACAGGGCGCTAGCACAGATACGCAGTATTTT.

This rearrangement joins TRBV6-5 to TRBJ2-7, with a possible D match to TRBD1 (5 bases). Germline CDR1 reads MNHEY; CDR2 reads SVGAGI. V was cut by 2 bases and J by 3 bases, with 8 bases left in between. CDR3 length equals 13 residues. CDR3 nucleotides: TGTGCCAGCAGTTACGGGGCCAGCTACGAGCAGTACTTC. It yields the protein CASSYGASYEQYF.